These 5 T cell receptor beta chains share one sample of origin, sequenced in a study of siplizumab effects on memory and regulatory T cells. Assay: immunoSEQ multiplex PCR; the TCRdb copy retains only in-frame clones and omits some. Among over 80,000 clones listed, just under 95% were seen once. Sequencing used non-Treg CD4+ T cells sorted from blood. The source of these receptors is a human donor in good health.

The chain links TRBV9 to TRBJ1-2; D is unresolved. This CDR3 region has 12 residues. CDR1 is SGDLS, CDR2 YYNGEE, per germline. V was cut by 1 base and J by 7 bases, with 8 bases left in between. Here the CDR3 DNA reads TGTGCCAGCAGCGTATTAGGTCGTGGCTACACCTTC. Its translation: CASSVLGRGYTF.

The rearrangement joins TRBV19 to TRBJ1-3, with D possibly being TRBD1 (6 bases). CDR3 length: 14 residues. V was clipped by 7 bases and J by 3 bases, with 13 bases between them. CDR1 is LNHDA and CDR2 is SQIVND in the germline V gene (reference sequence). CDR3 sequence reads: CASIDRPIGNTIYF. For the CDR3, the DNA is TGTGCCAGTATCGACAGGCCGATTGGAAACACCATATATTTT.

This clone was seen only a few times. The genes are TRBV11-3 and TRBJ2-3, with TRBD2 matching over 12 bases. CDR1 and CDR2 (germline): SGHNT, YENEEA. CDR3 length: 16 residues. V lost 5 bases and J lost 3; bases outside the gene matches: 6. The CDR3 sequence: CASSQRTSGRTDTQYF. For the CDR3, the DNA is TGTGCCAGCAGCCAACGAACTAGCGGGAGGACAGATACGCAGTATTTT. Together with reference TRBV11-3 and TRBJ2-3, the CDR3 gives the full variable domain: EAGVVQSPRYKIIEKKQPVAFWCNPISGHNTLYWYLQNLGQGPELLIRYENEEAVDDSQLPKDRFSAERLKGVDSTLKIQPAELGDSAVYLCASSQRTSGRTDTQYFGPGTRLTVL.

This rearrangement joins TRBV6-5 to TRBJ2-7; D call uncertain. CDR3 size: 14 residues. Trimming stripped 0 bases from V and 3 bases from J, with 9 bases between. Per germline, CDR1 MNHEY and CDR2 SVGAGI. For the CDR3, the DNA is TGTGCCAGCAGTTACTCGGTGGTCGGCTACGAGCAGTACTTC. This sequence encodes CASSYSVVGYEQYF.

This chain connects TRBV19 to TRBJ2-2; D is tentatively TRBD1 or TRBD2 (5 bases each). V was trimmed by 3 bases and J by 5 bases, leaving 16 bases between them. The CDR3 contains 16 residues. Germline lookup yields CDR1 LNHDA and CDR2 SQIVND (reference sequence). The CDR3 region has the DNA TGTGCCAGTAGTATCCCTAGAGGGGCTGGGACCGGGGAGCTGTTTTTT. Protein product: CASSIPRGAGTGELFF.